Given below is one TCR beta chain in context. There are 14 residues in the CDR3. Germline V lookup: CDR1 MGHRA, CDR2 YSYEKL. J was trimmed by 4 bases and V by 1 base; bases with no gene match: 2. These data come from a study of blood T cell repertoires in COVID-19. Original analysis: For nucleated cells, counts were estimated from reference gene primer amplification. The assay was immunoSEQ multiplex PCR, and TCRdb's table has in-frame clones only and misses some. V and J calls and clone size are as listed in that table; D and trimming were resolved from the DNA. In the table there are about 280,000 clones, approximately 86% of which are singletons.

The sequence came from a woman aged 25 to 39 who had recovered from COVID-19. The source material was peripheral blood. This sequence joins TRBV4-1 and TRBJ1-2; 8 nucleotides match TRBD1. CDR3 sequence reads: CASSQAQGGYGYTF. CDR3 nucleotide sequence: TGCGCCAGCAGCCAAGCACAGGGGGGCTATGGCTACACCTTC.